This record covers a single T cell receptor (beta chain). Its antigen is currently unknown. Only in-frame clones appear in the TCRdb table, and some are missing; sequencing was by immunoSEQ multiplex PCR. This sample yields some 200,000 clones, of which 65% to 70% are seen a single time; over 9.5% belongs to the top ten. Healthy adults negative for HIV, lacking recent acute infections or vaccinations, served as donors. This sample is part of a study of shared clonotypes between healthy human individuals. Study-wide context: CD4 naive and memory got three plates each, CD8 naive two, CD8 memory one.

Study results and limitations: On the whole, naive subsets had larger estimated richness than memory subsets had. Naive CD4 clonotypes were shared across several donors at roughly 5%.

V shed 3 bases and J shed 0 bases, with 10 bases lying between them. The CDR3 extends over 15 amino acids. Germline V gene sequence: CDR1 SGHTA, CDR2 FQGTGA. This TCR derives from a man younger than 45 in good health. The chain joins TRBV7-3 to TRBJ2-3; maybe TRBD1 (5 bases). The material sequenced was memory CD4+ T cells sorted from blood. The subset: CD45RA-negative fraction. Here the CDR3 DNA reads TGTGCCAGCAGCTTGGGGCCTTCTAGCACAGATACGCAGTATTTT. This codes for CASSLGPSSTDTQYF.